This T cell receptor beta chain is drawn from a study of blood T cell repertoires in COVID-19. Study-wide background: Samples representing acute and convalescent COVID-19 were sourced from the United States, Italy and Spain.

Method: immunoSEQ multiplex PCR; TCRdb's copy keeps in-frame clones and lacks some. The sample has tens of thousands of clones; about 84% are singletons. This clone has only a few counts. This receptor was identified in a man aged 80 or over with active or convalescent COVID-19. The sequencing sample was made of peripheral blood.

The CDR3 sequence is CASSPDRAEAFF. In DNA form, the CDR3 reads TGTGCCAGCAGCCCGGACAGGGCCGAAGCTTTCTTT. The chain uses TRBV6-6 and TRBJ1-1; 8 nucleotides align to TRBD1. The CDR3 totals 12 residues. Germline assignment: CDR1 MNHNY and CDR2 SVGAGI (reference sequence). The V segment lost 6 bases and the J segment 8 bases; nucleotides outside the gene matches: 5.